One sample yielded the 2 T cell receptor beta chains listed below, sequenced in a study of blood T cell repertoires in COVID-19. Measured with immunoSEQ multiplex PCR; TCRdb has only the in-frame clones, and not every one. The sample shows roughly 28,000 clones, approximately 92% of them seen only once. The sample was peripheral blood. The receptors come from a human donor with acute or convalescent COVID-19. The donor label of this sample is uncertain.

The chain carries TRBV6-6 and TRBJ2-1; maybe TRBD2 (6 bases). The germline V gene has CDR1 MNHNY and CDR2 SVGAGI (reference sequence). There are 16 residues in the CDR3. V was pared by 2 bases and J by 5 bases, with 16 bases between. CDR3 loop: CASSYPGKGRNNEQFF. For the CDR3, the DNA is TGTGCCAGCAGTTACCCCGGGAAAGGGAGGAACAATGAGCAGTTCTTC.

This chain uses TRBV19 with TRBJ1-1; D gene uncertain. Germline CDR1 is LNHDA and CDR2 is SQIVND (reference sequence). V shed 7 bases and J shed 1 base, with 13 bases lying between them. This CDR3 comprises 14 residues. The CDR3 reads CASIGRVGNTEAFF. The CDR3 region has the DNA TGTGCCAGTATCGGGAGGGTCGGGAACACTGAAGCTTTCTTT.